This TCR beta chain emerged from a study of T-cell reconstitution after alpha-beta-depleted transplantation in children. Notes on the study in general: Reportedly, roughly two months post-transplant, alpha-beta T cells arose from several hundred expanded graft clones. Most T-cell counts and diversity one year after the transplant came from T cells that were newly produced.

Unique molecular identifiers were incorporated during preparation of the TCRbeta library. TCRdb re-called the PCR reads with MiXCR, one entry per CDR3 protein. Among some 150,000 distinct CDR3 sequences, around 8.8% were seen once, and the ten largest hold around 18%. V gave up 4 bases and J gave up 0 bases, with 15 bases separating them. The germline CDR1 and CDR2 sequences are SGHRS and YFSETQ. This CDR3 region has 16 residues. The table lists this clonotype with many counts. Its antigen is undetermined. The sequencing used PBMCs, mostly from graft donor cells, collected 180 days after TCRalphabeta/CD19-depleted stem cell transplant. The chain joins TRBV5-1 to TRBJ2-3, with D possibly being TRBD2 (5 bases). The sequence came from a female patient aged 2-9 years who had a stem cell transplant for congenital amegakaryocytic thrombocytopenia, so the T cells may come from the graft donor. CDR3 protein: CASSVSSIPSTDTQYF. The DNA for the CDR3 is TGCGCCAGCAGCGTATCTAGCATCCCTAGCACAGATACGCAGTATTTT. Using reference TRBV5-1 and TRBJ2-3 for the parts outside the CDR3, the full variable domain is KAGVTQTPRYLIKTRGQQVTLSCSPISGHRSVSWYQQTPGQGLQFLFEYFSETQRNKGNFPGRFSGRQFSNSRSEMNVSTLELGDSALYLCASSVSSIPSTDTQYFGPGTRLTVL.